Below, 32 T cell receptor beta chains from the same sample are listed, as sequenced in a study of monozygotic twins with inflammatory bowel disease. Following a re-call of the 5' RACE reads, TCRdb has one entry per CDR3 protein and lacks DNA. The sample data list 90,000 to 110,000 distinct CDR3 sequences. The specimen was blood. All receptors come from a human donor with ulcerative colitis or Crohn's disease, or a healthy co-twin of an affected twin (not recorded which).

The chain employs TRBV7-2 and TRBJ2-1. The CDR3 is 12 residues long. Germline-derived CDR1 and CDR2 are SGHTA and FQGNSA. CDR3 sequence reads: CASSPAGLPRFF.

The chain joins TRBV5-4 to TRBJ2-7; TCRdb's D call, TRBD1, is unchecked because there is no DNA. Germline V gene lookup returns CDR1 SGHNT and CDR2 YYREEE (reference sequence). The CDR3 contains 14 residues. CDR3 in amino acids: CASSFDRDSYEQYF. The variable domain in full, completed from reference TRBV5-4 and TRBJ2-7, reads ETGVTQSPTHLIKTRGQQVTLRCSSQSGHNTVSWYQQALGQGPQFIFQYYREEENGRGNFPPRFSGLQFPNYSSELNVNALELDDSALYLCASSFDRDSYEQYFGPGTRLTVT.

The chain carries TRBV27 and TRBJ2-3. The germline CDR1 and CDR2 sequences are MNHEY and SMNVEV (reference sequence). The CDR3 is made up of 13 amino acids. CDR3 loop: CASRGQLADTQYF.

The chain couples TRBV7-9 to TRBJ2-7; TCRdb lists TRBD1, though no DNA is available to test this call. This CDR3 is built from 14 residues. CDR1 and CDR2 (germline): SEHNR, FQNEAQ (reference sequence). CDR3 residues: CASSVPDISSEQYF.

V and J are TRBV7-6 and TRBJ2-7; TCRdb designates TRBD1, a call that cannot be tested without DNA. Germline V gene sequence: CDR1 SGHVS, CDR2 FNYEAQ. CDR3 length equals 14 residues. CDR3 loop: CASTPSGGSSEQYF.

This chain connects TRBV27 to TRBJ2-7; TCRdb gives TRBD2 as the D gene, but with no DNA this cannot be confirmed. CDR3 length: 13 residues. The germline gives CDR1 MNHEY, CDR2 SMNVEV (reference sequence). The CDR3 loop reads CASSWTNSYEQYF.

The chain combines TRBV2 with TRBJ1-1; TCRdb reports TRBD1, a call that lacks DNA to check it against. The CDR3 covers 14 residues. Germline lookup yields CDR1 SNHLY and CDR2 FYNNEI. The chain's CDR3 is CASIRTGGGTEAFF.

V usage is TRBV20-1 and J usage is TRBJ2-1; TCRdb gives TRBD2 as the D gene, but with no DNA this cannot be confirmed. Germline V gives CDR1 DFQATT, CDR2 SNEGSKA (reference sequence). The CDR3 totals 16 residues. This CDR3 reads CSARAPTGTSYNEQFF.

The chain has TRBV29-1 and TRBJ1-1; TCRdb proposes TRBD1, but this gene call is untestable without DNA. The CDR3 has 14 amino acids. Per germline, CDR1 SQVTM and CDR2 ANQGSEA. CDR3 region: CSADRQGPNTEAFF. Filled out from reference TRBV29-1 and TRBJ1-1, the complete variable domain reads SAVISQKPSRDICQRGTSLTIQCQVDSQVTMMFWYRQQPGQSLTLIATANQGSEATYESGFVIDKFPISRPNLTFSTLTVSNMSPEDSSIYLCSADRQGPNTEAFFGQGTRLTVV.

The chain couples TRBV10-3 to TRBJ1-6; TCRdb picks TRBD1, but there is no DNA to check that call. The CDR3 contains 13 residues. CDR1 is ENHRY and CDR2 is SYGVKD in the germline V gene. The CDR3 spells CAISEGPASPLHF.

CDR3 residues: CASSRTSGSSYNEQFF. V is TRBV5-1 and J is TRBJ2-1; TCRdb's D call of TRBD2 is untestable without DNA. CDR3 length: 16 amino acids. Germline-derived CDR1 and CDR2 are SGHRS and YFSETQ.

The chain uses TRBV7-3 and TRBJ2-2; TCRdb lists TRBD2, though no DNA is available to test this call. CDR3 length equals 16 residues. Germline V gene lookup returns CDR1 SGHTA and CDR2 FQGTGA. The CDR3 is CASSLLAGENTGELFF.

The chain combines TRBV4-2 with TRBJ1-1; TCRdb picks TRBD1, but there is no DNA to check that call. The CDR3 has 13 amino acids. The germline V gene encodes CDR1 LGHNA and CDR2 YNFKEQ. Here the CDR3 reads CASSQPGGGEAFF.

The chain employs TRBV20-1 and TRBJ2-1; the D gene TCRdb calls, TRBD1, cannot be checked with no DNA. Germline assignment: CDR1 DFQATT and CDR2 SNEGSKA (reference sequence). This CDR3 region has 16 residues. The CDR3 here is CSASPKIGTGYNEQFF.

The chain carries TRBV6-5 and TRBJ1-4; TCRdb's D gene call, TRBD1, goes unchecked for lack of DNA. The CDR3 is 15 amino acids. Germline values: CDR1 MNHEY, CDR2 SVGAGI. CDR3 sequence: CASSYSGQGGEKLFF.

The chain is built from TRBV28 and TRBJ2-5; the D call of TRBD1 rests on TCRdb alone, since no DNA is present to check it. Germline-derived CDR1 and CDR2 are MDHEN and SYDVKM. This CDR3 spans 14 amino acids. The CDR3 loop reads CASTRGRAVETQYF.

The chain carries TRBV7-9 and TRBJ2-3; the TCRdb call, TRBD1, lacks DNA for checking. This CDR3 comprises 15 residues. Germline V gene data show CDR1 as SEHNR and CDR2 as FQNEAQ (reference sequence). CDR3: CASSSRGESTDTQYF.

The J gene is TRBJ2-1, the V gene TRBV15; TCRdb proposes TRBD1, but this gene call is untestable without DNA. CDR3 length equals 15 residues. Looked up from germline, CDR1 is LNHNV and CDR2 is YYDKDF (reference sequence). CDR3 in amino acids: CATSRYRDIFDEQFF.

This CDR3 reads CASSPTSGRSYNEQFF. The rearrangement uses TRBV5-1 and TRBJ2-1; TCRdb outputs TRBD2, but without DNA this stays unchecked. Germline V gene lookup returns CDR1 SGHRS and CDR2 YFSETQ. The CDR3 length is 16 residues.

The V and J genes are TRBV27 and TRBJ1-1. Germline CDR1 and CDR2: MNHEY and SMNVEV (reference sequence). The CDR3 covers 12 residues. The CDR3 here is CASKSGNTEAFF.

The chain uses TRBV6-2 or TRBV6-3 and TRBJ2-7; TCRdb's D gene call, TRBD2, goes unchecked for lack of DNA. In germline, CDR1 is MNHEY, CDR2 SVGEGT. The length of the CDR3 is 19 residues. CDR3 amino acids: CASSSPGLAGGSPNYEQYF.

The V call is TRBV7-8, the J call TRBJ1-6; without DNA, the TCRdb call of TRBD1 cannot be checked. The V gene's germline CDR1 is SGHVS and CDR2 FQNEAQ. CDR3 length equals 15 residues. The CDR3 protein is CASSPRDRGNSPLHF.

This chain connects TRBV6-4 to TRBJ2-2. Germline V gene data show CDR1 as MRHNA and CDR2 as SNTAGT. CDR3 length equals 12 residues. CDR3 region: CASSDNLGELFF.

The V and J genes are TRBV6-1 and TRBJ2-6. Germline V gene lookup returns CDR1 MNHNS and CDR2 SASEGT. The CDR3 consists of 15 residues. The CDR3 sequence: CASSEAGTGANVLTF.

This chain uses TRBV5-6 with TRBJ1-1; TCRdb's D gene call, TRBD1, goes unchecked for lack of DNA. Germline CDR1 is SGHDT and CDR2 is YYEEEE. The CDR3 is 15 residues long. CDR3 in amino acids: CASRSRDRGGTEAFF.

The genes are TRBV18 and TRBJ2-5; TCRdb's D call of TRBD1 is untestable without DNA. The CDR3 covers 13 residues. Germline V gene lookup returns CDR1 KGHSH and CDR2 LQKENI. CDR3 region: CASSPRDRETQYF.

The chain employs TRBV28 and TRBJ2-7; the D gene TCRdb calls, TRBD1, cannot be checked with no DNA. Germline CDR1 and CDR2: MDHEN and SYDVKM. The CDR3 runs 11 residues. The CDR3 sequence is CASRGDYEQYF.

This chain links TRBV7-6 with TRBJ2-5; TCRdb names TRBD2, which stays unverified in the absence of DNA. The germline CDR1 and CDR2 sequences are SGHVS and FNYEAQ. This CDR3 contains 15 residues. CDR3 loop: CASSSGAEFGETQYF.

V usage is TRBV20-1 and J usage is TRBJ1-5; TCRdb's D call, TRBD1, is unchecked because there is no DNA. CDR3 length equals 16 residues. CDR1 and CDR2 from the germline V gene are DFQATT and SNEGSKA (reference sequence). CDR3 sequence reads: CSARDAGVFGNQPQHF.

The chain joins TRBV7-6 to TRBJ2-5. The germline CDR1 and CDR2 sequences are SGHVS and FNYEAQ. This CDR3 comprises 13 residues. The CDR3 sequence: CASSHHGYETQYF. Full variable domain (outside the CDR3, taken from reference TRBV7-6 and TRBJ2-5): GAGVSQSPRYKVTKRGQDVALRCDPISGHVSLYWYRQALGQGPEFLTYFNYEAQQDKSGLPNDRFSAERPEGSISTLTIQRTEQRDSAMYRCASSHHGYETQYFGPGTRLLVL.

CDR3 residues: CASSYPVAAYNEQFF. J is TRBJ2-1 and V is TRBV5-1. The length of the CDR3 is 15 residues. Looked up from germline, CDR1 is SGHRS and CDR2 is YFSETQ.

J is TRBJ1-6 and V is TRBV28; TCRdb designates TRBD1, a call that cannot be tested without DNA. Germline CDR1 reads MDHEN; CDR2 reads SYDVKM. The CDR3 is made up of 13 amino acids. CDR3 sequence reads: CASSFGEPSPLHF.